This T cell receptor (beta chain) appears in the sequencing data of a study of T cell responses to AZD1222 COVID-19 vaccine. Study-level results: Baseline serology detected seropositivity in only six or seven AZD1222 recipients. Possibly, clonal diversity was underestimated; donors were largely white British and included more females.

V gave up 0 bases and J gave up 7 bases; unmatched junction bases: 7. CDR1 is SGHDN, CDR2 FVKESK, per germline. The CDR3 consists of 16 residues. Clones were read by immunoSEQ multiplex PCR, and TCRdb kept only the in-frame ones, dropping some. The sample shows 90,000 to 150,000 clones, about nine tenths of them seen only once. In regard to this clone: The antigen remains undetermined.

Material: peripheral blood, obtained on day 0 of AZD1222 vaccination. This TCR was sampled from an adult in good health. The V gene is TRBV14, the J gene TRBJ2-1; TRBD1 matches at 9 bases. CDR3 sequence (DNA): TGTGCCAGCAGCCAAGAAACCGGGACAGGGTTAAATGAGCAGTTCTTC. Amino acid sequence: CASSQETGTGLNEQFF.